The 22 T cell receptor beta chains given below trace back to one sample, sequenced in a study of T cell repertoires in cytomegalovirus infection. Antigens of these TCRs are unknown. MiXCR, run by TCRdb on the reads, gives a single entry per CDR3 protein. Here the sample spans around 500,000 distinct CDR3 sequences, under 45% being singletons. The sequencing used cultured PBMCs, collected from culture after CMV antigen stimulation. These TCRs come from a human donor in good health (CMV status not recorded). Some clones in this sample may be carry-over from other donors' samples.

This chain joins TRBV2 and TRBJ1-4; TRBD1 matches 8 bases. Germline CDR1 SNHLY, CDR2 FYNNEI. V gave up 2 bases and J gave up 4 bases; unmatched junction bases: 9. The CDR3 has 17 amino acids. The DNA of the CDR3 is TGTGCCAGCAGTGAAAGGGGTAGGACAGGGTTTAATGAAAAACTGTTTTTT. This gives the protein CASSERGRTGFNEKLFF.

The chain joins TRBV28 to TRBJ2-5, with D perhaps given as TRBD1 or TRBD2 (7 bases each). Germline-derived CDR1 and CDR2 are MDHEN and SYDVKM. Trimming cost V 6 bases and J 4 bases, with 15 bases left between them. This CDR3 has 14 amino acids. The CDR3 here is CASSSTGEGETQYF. The CDR3 nucleotides are TGTGCCAGCAGCTCTACAGGGGAGGGAGAGACCCAGTACTTC. The full variable domain, completed using reference TRBV28 and TRBJ2-5, is DVKVTQSSRYLVKRTGEKVFLECVQDMDHENMFWYRQDPGLGLRLIYFSYDVKMKEKGDIPEGYSVSREKKERFSLILESASTNQTSMYLCASSSTGEGETQYFGPGTRLLVL.

Only a few counts were recorded for this clonotype. CDR3 nucleotide sequence: TGTGCCAGCAGTCAACAGCAATACAGGGGAAACACCATATATTTT. Its protein product is CASSQQQYRGNTIYF. The J gene is TRBJ1-3, the V gene TRBV12-3 or TRBV12-4; the D gene is possibly TRBD1 (5 bases). Deletions cut 5 bases from V and 4 bases from J, with 15 bases between. The CDR3 contains 15 residues.

The V gene is TRBV19, the J gene TRBJ2-3; D perhaps matches TRBD1 (6 bases). In germline, CDR1 is LNHDA, CDR2 SQIVND (reference sequence). The CDR3 is 14 amino acids. This CDR3 is CAVKQGTSTDTQYF. The CDR3 bases are TGTGCTGTTAAACAGGGAACTAGCACAGATACGCAGTATTTT.

The V call is TRBV12-3 or TRBV12-4, the J call TRBJ1-2; unclear D gene. CDR3 size: 12 residues. The V and J ends lost 5 bases and 6 bases respectively, with 10 bases between them. CDR3 protein: CASSKMYNGYTF. CDR3 nucleotides: TGTGCCAGCAGTAAAATGTATAATGGCTACACCTTC.

This clonotype was seen a few times. The chain is built from TRBV7-6 and TRBJ2-2; D not certain. Germline V gene sequence: CDR1 SGHVS, CDR2 FNYEAQ. The V end was cut by 0 bases, the J end by 0 bases, with 5 bases between. CDR3 length: 15 residues. The chain's CDR3 is CASSLAHSNTGELFF. DNA for the CDR3: TGTGCCAGCAGCTTAGCACATTCGAACACCGGGGAGCTGTTTTTT.

The V gene is TRBV20-1, the J gene TRBJ2-5; D call uncertain. The V gene lost 0 bases and the J gene lost 2 bases, with 10 bases spanning the gap. Germline V gene sequence: CDR1 DFQATT, CDR2 SNEGSKA (reference sequence). The CDR3 is made up of 14 amino acids. CDR3 DNA sequence: TGCAGTGCTAGAGATTTTCGCAGTCAAGAGACCCAGTACTTC. Its protein product is CSARDFRSQETQYF.

The chain couples TRBV7-4 to TRBJ2-7; 11 bases are shared with TRBD2. Germline loops: CDR1 SGHVT, CDR2 SQSDAQ. The length of the CDR3 is 16 residues. V gave up 4 bases and J gave up 2 bases; unmatched junction bases: 7. CDR3 loop: CASSSTGTSGTYEQYF. The CDR3 DNA is TGTGCCAGCAGCTCAACCGGGACTAGCGGAACCTACGAGCAGTACTTC. The variable domain in full, with the rest retrieved from reference TRBV7-4 and TRBJ2-7, is GAGVSQSPRYKVAKRGRDVALRCDSISGHVTLYWYRQTLGQGSEVLTYSQSDAQRDKSGRPSGRFSAERPERSVSTLKIQRTEQGDSAVYLCASSSTGTSGTYEQYFGPGTRLTVT.

This chain connects TRBV7-2 to TRBJ2-7; perhaps TRBD1 as D (6 bases). This CDR3 contains 14 residues. The V gene lost 5 bases and the J gene lost 4 bases, with 15 bases spanning the gap. Germline CDR1 and CDR2: SGHTA and FQGNSA. This CDR3 reads CASSPRDTGYEQYF. The CDR3 DNA reads as TGTGCCAGCAGCCCCCGGGACACGGGTTACGAGCAGTACTTC.

The sample holds a few counts of this clonotype. The CDR3 DNA sequence: TGTGCCAGCAGCTTAGAGGGGTTGGGCCGATTGTTGGATACGCAGTATTTT. Translation gives CASSLEGLGRLLDTQYF. The chain links TRBV7-9 to TRBJ2-3; a possible D gene is TRBD1 (5 bases). Trimming stripped 1 base from V and 6 bases from J, with 20 bases between. This CDR3 spans 17 amino acids. Germline values: CDR1 SEHNR, CDR2 FQNEAQ (reference sequence). The complete variable domain, with remaining parts taken from reference TRBV7-9 and TRBJ2-3, reads DTGVSQNPRHKITKRGQNVTFRCDPISEHNRLYWYRQTLGQGPEFLTYFQNEAQLEKSRLLSDRFSAERPKGSFSTLEIQRTEQGDSAMYLCASSLEGLGRLLDTQYFGPGTRLTVL.

This chain joins TRBV7-2 and TRBJ2-7; D unresolved. The CDR3 covers 13 residues. Germline loops: CDR1 SGHTA, CDR2 FQGNSA. V lost 2 bases and J 2 bases, leaving 7 bases between the germline ends. CDR3 nucleotide sequence: TGTGCCAGCAGCTTAACGCCTACCTACGAGCAGTACTTC. This translates into CASSLTPTYEQYF.

The chain combines TRBV5-5 with TRBJ2-3; D perhaps matches TRBD2 (6 bases). V was pared by 3 bases and J by 0 bases, with 11 bases between. The CDR3 runs 15 residues. Germline loops: CDR1 SGHKS, CDR2 YYEKEE (reference sequence). This chain's CDR3 is CASSWGDVSTDTQYF. CDR3 coding DNA: TGTGCCAGCAGCTGGGGGGACGTCAGCACAGATACGCAGTATTTT. Drawing the rest from reference TRBV5-5 and TRBJ2-3, the complete variable domain is DAGVTQSPTHLIKTRGQQVTLRCSPISGHKSVSWYQQVLGQGPQFIFQYYEKEERGRGNFPDRFSARQFPNYSSELNVNALLLGDSALYLCASSWGDVSTDTQYFGPGTRLTVL.

V and J are TRBV4-1 and TRBJ2-7; D is perhaps TRBD2 (5 bases). The CDR3 runs 16 residues. V lost 0 bases to trimming and J lost 2 bases, with 14 bases between them. Germline values: CDR1 MGHRA, CDR2 YSYEKL. The CDR3 loop reads CASSQDSGTMAYEQYF. In DNA, the CDR3 is TGCGCCAGCAGCCAAGATTCGGGAACTATGGCCTACGAGCAGTACTTC.

The chain employs TRBV15 and TRBJ1-2; D perhaps matches TRBD1 (6 bases). The V end was cut by 1 base, the J end by 8 bases, with 17 bases between. Germline CDR1 and CDR2: LNHNV and YYDKDF (reference sequence). The CDR3 has 15 amino acids. This chain's CDR3 is CATSRAAGVVGGYTF. In DNA, the CDR3 is TGTGCCACCAGCAGAGCTGCAGGGGTAGTGGGCGGCTACACCTTC.

This clonotype was seen at least ten times. The chain joins TRBV11-2 to TRBJ2-3; 9 bases line up with TRBD2. After removal of 1 base from V and 4 bases from J, the junction contained 3 bases not matched to a gene. This CDR3 comprises 15 residues. Germline V CDR1 and CDR2: SGHAT, FQNNGV. The CDR3 DNA sequence: TGTGCCAGCAGCTTAGCCGGCGGGAGGGCAGATACGCAGTATTTT. Amino acid sequence: CASSLAGGRADTQYF.

The V call is TRBV7-6, the J call TRBJ1-1; D is perhaps TRBD1 (6 bases). V was shortened by 1 base and J by 0 bases, with 12 bases between the two germline ends. Looked up from germline, CDR1 is SGHVS and CDR2 is FNYEAQ. The CDR3 is 16 amino acids. CDR3 sequence reads: CASSLETGPMNTEAFF. CDR3 coding DNA: TGTGCCAGCAGCTTAGAGACAGGTCCCATGAACACTGAAGCTTTCTTT.

Here the CDR3 DNA reads TGTGCCAGCAGCCCGAGTTCGGTACCGGACATTAGAGAGACCCAGTACTTC. Protein product: CASSPSSVPDIRETQYF. The chain employs TRBV7-9 and TRBJ2-5; D perhaps matches TRBD1 (5 bases). The germline CDR1 and CDR2 sequences are SEHNR and FQNEAQ (reference sequence). The CDR3 consists of 17 residues. The V gene lost 5 bases and the J gene lost 4 bases, with 23 bases spanning the gap.

This clonotype was counted at least ten times. The V gene is TRBV7-2, the J gene TRBJ2-7; D might be TRBD2 (6 bases). The CDR3 spans 15 residues. V lost 3 bases and J 3 bases, leaving 15 bases between the germline ends. Germline V gene lookup returns CDR1 SGHTA and CDR2 FQGNSA. The chain's CDR3 is CASSLMAQEGYEQYF. The CDR3 region has the DNA TGTGCCAGCAGCTTGATGGCCCAGGAGGGCTACGAGCAGTACTTC.

The rearrangement links TRBV4-1 to TRBJ2-7; no firm D call. The CDR3 loop spans 14 amino acids. CDR1 MGHRA and CDR2 YSYEKL come from the germline V gene. The V end was cut by 1 base, the J end by 0 bases, with 7 bases between. Here the CDR3 reads CASSQVGSSYEQYF. The CDR3 region has the DNA TGCGCCAGCAGCCAAGTCGGCAGCTCCTACGAGCAGTACTTC.

V gene TRBV10-3 combines with J gene TRBJ2-3; D uncertain. The germline V gene has CDR1 ENHRY and CDR2 SYGVKD. The CDR3 is 12 residues long. The germline V and J ends were trimmed by 2 bases and 4 bases, with 4 bases remaining between them. In DNA form, the CDR3 reads TGTGCCATCAGTGAGAGCGCAGATACGCAGTATTTT. As protein: CAISESADTQYF.

The sample holds a few counts of this clonotype. The chain employs TRBV7-6 and TRBJ2-3; D possibly matches TRBD1 or TRBD2 (5 bases each). With 5 bases removed from V and 2 bases from J, the gap between germline ends came to 14 bases. Germline CDR1 reads SGHVS; CDR2 reads FNYEAQ. The CDR3 consists of 15 residues. CDR3 DNA: TGTGCCAGCAGCATCCGGGACCAGTCCACAGATACGCAGTATTTT. It translates to CASSIRDQSTDTQYF.

The chain has TRBV10-2 and TRBJ2-5; TRBD2 aligns across 7 bases. This CDR3 is 13 amino acids long. CDR1 is WSHSY and CDR2 is SAAADI in the germline V gene. V gave up 6 bases and J gave up 5 bases; unmatched junction bases: 6. CDR3 sequence reads: CASRESGVETQYF. CDR3 bases: TGCGCCAGCAGGGAAAGCGGGGTGGAGACCCAGTACTTC.